What follows are 7 T cell receptor beta chains derived from one specimen sequenced in a study of OX40 agonist ivuxolimab in advanced cancers. Only in-frame clones appear in the TCRdb table, and some are missing; sequencing was by immunoSEQ multiplex PCR. Among 55,000 to 65,000 clones, more than 65% were seen once, and the ten largest hold roughly 6.5%. The material was CD4+ or CD8+ T cells sorted from blood, obtained in a trial of the OX40 agonist ivuxolimab. The receptors come from an adult with an advanced solid tumor such as melanoma, head and neck, liver or kidney cancer.

The rearrangement uses TRBV5-1 and TRBJ1-4; D unclear. Between the trimmed V and J ends, which lost 0 bases and 8 bases, there was a span of 11 bases. This CDR3 has 14 residues. Per the germline V gene, CDR1 is SGHRS and CDR2 is YFSETQ. The CDR3 region is CASSLGFGSEKLFF. Here the CDR3 DNA reads TGCGCCAGCAGCTTGGGGTTCGGGTCAGAAAAACTGTTTTTT.

The chain carries TRBV11-2 and TRBJ2-4; a possible D gene is TRBD1 (5 bases). V lost 5 bases and J 0 bases, leaving 17 bases between the germline ends. The CDR3 sequence is 17 residues long. The germline gives CDR1 SGHAT, CDR2 FQNNGV. The CDR3 sequence is CASSEIRVPVAKNIQYF. The CDR3 nucleotides are TGTGCCAGCAGCGAAATCAGGGTTCCTGTAGCCAAAAACATTCAGTACTTC.

The chain recombines TRBV20-1 with TRBJ2-7; 7 bases line up with TRBD2. V lost 6 bases and J lost 3; bases outside the gene matches: 2. Germline lookup yields CDR1 DFQATT and CDR2 SNEGSKA (reference sequence). CDR3 length: 11 residues. The CDR3 sequence is CSAGRDYEQYF. The DNA of the CDR3 is TGCAGTGCGGGGAGGGACTACGAGCAGTACTTC.

V gene TRBV18 combines with J gene TRBJ2-1, with 7 positions matching TRBD1. Germline CDR1 and CDR2: KGHSH and LQKENI. Trimming at V came to 6 bases and at J to 7 bases, leaving 3 bases not matched to a gene. CDR3 size: 12 residues. The CDR3 sequence: CASSETGNEQFF. CDR3 nucleotide sequence: TGTGCCAGCTCGGAGACAGGGAATGAGCAGTTCTTC. The full variable domain, with the rest looked up from reference TRBV18 and TRBJ2-1, is NAGVMQNPRHLVRRRGQEARLRCSPMKGHSHVYWYRQLPEEGLKFMVYLQKENIIDESGMPKERFSAEFPKEGPSILRIQQVVRGDSAAYFCASSETGNEQFFGPGTRLTVL.

This clone appeared a few times. DNA for the CDR3: TGTGCCAGTAGTCGGACAGCTAACTATGGCTACACCTTC. Encoded protein: CASSRTANYGYTF. The chain combines TRBV19 with TRBJ1-2; weak D call: TRBD1 (6 bases). The V end was cut by 5 bases, the J end by 0 bases, with 7 bases between. There are 13 residues in the CDR3. Looked up from germline, CDR1 is LNHDA and CDR2 is SQIVND (reference sequence).

This chain links TRBV7-2 with TRBJ1-1; D is perhaps TRBD1 (5 bases). CDR3 length: 15 amino acids. Germline V gene lookup returns CDR1 SGHTA and CDR2 FQGNSA. V lost 5 bases, J lost 1 base, and 14 bases lay in between. The CDR3 coding sequence is TGTGCCAGCAGCAGTTATCCGGGGGAGAACACTGAAGCTTTCTTT. This codes for CASSSYPGENTEAFF.

This clone has a handful of counts. The chain recombines TRBV11-3 with TRBJ2-3; D may be TRBD2 (6 bases). CDR1 SGHNT and CDR2 YENEEA come from the germline V gene. The CDR3 is 16 amino acids. Trimming took 2 bases from V and 0 from J, leaving 12 bases between them. The chain's CDR3 is CASSLLGRFSTDTQYF. In DNA, the CDR3 is TGTGCCAGCAGCTTATTGGGGAGGTTCAGCACAGATACGCAGTATTTT.